A selection of T cell receptor beta chains follows, all from one sample in a study of metastatic and nonmetastatic thyroid tumors. TCRdb re-called clones from the PCR reads using MiXCR. In the table there are 90,000 or so clones, 8% to 9.5% of which are singletons. The sequenced sample was blood. These receptors originate from a female donor with papillary thyroid cancer or a benign thyroid nodule (not recorded which). Some clones in this sample may be carry-over from other donors' samples. Both conserved end residues are part of each CDR3. D genes are given only for firm matches. Rows give clone size only sometimes, using once, few, many, or a class for an expanded clone.

cdr3_aa	cdr3_nt	d_call	v_call	j_call	clone_size
CASSYKGNGYTF	TGTGCCAGCAGTTACAAGGGCAACGGCTACACCTTC	NA	TRBV6-2/TRBV6-3	TRBJ1-2	few
CASSDGQGANQETQYF	TGTGCCAGCAGTGACGGACAGGGCGCGAACCAAGAGACCCAGTACTTC	TRBD1	TRBV2	TRBJ2-5	NA
CASRDSRGQETQYF	TGCGCCAGCCGGGACTCCCGGGGCCAAGAGACCCAGTACTTC	NA	TRBV5-1	TRBJ2-5	many
CASSLARLEAEDIQYF	TGTGCCAGCAGCTTAGCCCGACTGGAGGCCGAGGACATTCAGTACTTC	NA	TRBV11-2	TRBJ2-4	NA
CAWSVSRGGNTIYF	TGTGCCTGGAGTGTTTCCAGGGGAGGAAACACCATATATTTT	NA	TRBV30	TRBJ1-3	many
CASSWGQRSTDTQYF	TGTGCCAGCAGCTGGGGACAGCGTAGCACAGATACGCAGTATTTT	TRBD1	TRBV5-4	TRBJ2-3	NA
CASSLTLVPNTEAFF	TGTGCCAGCAGCTTAACGTTGGTTCCGAACACTGAAGCTTTCTTT	NA	TRBV7-3	TRBJ1-1	NA
CAGMRGDGNTIYF	TGTGCCGGCATGAGGGGGGACGGAAACACCATATATTTT	NA	TRBV2	TRBJ1-3	many
CARTGAQETQYF	TGTGCTAGAACAGGGGCTCAAGAGACCCAGTACTTC	TRBD1	TRBV12-5	TRBJ2-5	many
CSARDLGLAPETQYF	TGCAGTGCTAGAGATCTGGGACTAGCGCCGGAGACCCAGTACTTC	TRBD2	TRBV20-1	TRBJ2-5	once
CASIPGDSSGNTIYF	TGTGCCAGCATCCCTGGGGACAGCTCTGGAAACACCATATATTTT	TRBD1	TRBV28	TRBJ1-3	many
CASSYLSAGSSYEQYF	TGTGCCAGCAGTTATCTTTCGGCCGGGAGCTCCTACGAGCAGTACTTC	NA	TRBV6-5	TRBJ2-7	many
CASSFEWTPYEQYF	TGTGCCAGCAGCTTCGAGTGGACACCCTACGAGCAGTACTTC	NA	TRBV7-8	TRBJ2-7	many
CASSDSYEQYF	TGCGCCAGCAGCGACAGCTACGAGCAGTACTTC	NA	TRBV5-1	TRBJ2-7	many